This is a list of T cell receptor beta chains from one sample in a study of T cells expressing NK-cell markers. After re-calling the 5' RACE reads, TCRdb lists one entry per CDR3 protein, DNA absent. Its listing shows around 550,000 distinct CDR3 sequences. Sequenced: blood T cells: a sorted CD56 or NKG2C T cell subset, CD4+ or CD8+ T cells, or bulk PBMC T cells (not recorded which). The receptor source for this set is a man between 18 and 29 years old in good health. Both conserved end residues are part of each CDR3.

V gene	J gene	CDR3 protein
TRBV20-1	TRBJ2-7	CSARDRDREGSSYEQYF
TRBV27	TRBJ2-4	CASSSDSPGNIQYF
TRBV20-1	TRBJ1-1	CSARDLGQDGTEAFF
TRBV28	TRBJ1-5	CASSLWGGTVSNQPQHF
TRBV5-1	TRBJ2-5	CASSLRDRVTETQYF
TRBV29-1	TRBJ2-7	CSVEKPGADYEQYF
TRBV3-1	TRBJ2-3	CASSQETIGGDTQYF
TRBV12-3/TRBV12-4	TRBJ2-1	CASSRQSEQFF
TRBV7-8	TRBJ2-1	CASSYSGRYNEQFF
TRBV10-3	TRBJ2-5	CAIRSDREETQYF
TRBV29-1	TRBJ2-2	CSVLVTQGKPGELFF
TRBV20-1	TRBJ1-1	CSAGLTGITEAFF
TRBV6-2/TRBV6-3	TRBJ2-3	CASSTLARDTQYF
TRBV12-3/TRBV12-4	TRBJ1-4	CASSSKTKGATNEKLFF
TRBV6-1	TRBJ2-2	CASSEGQGMTGELFF
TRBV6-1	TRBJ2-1	CASLGQGSSYNEQFF
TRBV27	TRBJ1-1	CASSFSGQVNTEAFF
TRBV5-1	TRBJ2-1	CASRRETGNEQFF
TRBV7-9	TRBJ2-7	CASSLSGAGDTAYEQYF
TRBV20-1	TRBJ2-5	CSANRLVRETQYF
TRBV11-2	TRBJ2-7	CASSLVPSAGEQYF
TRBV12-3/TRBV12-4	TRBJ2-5	CASGTGETQYF
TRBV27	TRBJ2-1	CASSFYLTSGNRYWFF
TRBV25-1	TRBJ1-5	CASRPGDNQPQHF
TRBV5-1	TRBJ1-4	CASAGGTNEKLFF
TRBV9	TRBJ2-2	CASCSGTAYTGELFF
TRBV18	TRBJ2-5	CASPPWRAPPLKEETQYF
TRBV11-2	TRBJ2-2	CASSLGVLGVPGELFF
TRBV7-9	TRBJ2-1	CASSLKREAEFF
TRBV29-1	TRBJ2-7	CSATFPDSGRTYEQYF
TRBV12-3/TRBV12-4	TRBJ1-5	CASSLRQGGPGSGNQPQHF
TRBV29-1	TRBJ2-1	CSVEESTSGILGEQFF
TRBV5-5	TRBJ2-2	CASSPTAGARAGELFF